This is a list of T cell receptor beta chains from one sample in a study of T cells in Graves' hyperthyroidism and ophthalmopathy. TCRdb used MiXCR to reprocess the multiplex PCR reads, holding one entry per CDR3 protein. The sample holds about 400,000 distinct CDR3 sequences; roughly 25% are singletons and the top ten take less than 75%. The material sequenced was blood. These receptors originate from a man aged 50 to 59 with Graves' hyperthyroidism. The CDR3 runs from the conserved cysteine through the conserved F or W. The order of the fields is CDR3 protein, CDR3 DNA, J gene, clone size, D gene, V gene. A D gene is named only where the DNA matches it firmly. Size is omitted from some rows. Given values are once, few, many or a class for expanded clones.

CDR3aa: CASSPLDRTNSYEQYF
CDR3nt: TGTGCCAGCAGTCCACTAGACAGGACTAACTCCTACGAGCAGTACTTC
j_gene: TRBJ2-7
abundance: NA
d_gene: NA
v_gene: TRBV7-9

CDR3aa: CATSRGTGVGNQPQHF
CDR3nt: TGTGCCACCAGCAGAGGGACAGGGGTGGGCAATCAGCCCCAGCATTTT
j_gene: TRBJ1-5
abundance: once
d_gene: TRBD1
v_gene: TRBV15

CDR3aa: CASSYGLAGSIGDTQYF
CDR3nt: TGTGCCAGCAGTTACGGACTAGCGGGATCTATCGGGGATACGCAGTATTTT
j_gene: TRBJ2-3
abundance: few
d_gene: TRBD2
v_gene: TRBV6-2/TRBV6-3

CDR3aa: CASSGSRGQETQYF
CDR3nt: TGTGCCAGCAGCGGAAGCCGGGGGCAAGAGACCCAGTACTTC
j_gene: TRBJ2-5
abundance: NA
d_gene: NA
v_gene: TRBV7-8

CDR3aa: CASRGRAGANTGELFF
CDR3nt: TGCGCCAGCCGAGGTCGCGCAGGCGCGAACACCGGGGAGCTGTTTTTT
j_gene: TRBJ2-2
abundance: few
d_gene: NA
v_gene: TRBV5-1

CDR3aa: CASSPPSRTGANYGYTF
CDR3nt: TGTGCCAGCAGCCCCCCCTCCAGAACAGGGGCAAACTATGGCTACACCTTC
j_gene: TRBJ1-2
abundance: once
d_gene: TRBD1
v_gene: TRBV3-1

CDR3aa: CASSITGTVTDTQYF
CDR3nt: TGTGCCAGTAGTATAACGGGGACAGTCACAGATACGCAGTATTTT
j_gene: TRBJ2-3
abundance: once
d_gene: TRBD1
v_gene: TRBV19

CDR3aa: CASSYLTGTGEQYF
CDR3nt: TGTGCCAGCAGTTACCTGACAGGAACAGGGGAGCAGTACTTC
j_gene: TRBJ2-7
abundance: NA
d_gene: NA
v_gene: TRBV6-5

CDR3aa: CASSPYPRGIRNTIYF
CDR3nt: TGTGCCAGCAGTCCCTACCCCAGAGGGATTCGAAACACCATATATTTT
j_gene: TRBJ1-3
abundance: NA
d_gene: NA
v_gene: TRBV27

CDR3aa: CASSLVGRNTGELFF
CDR3nt: TGTGCCAGCAGTTTAGTTGGGAGGAACACCGGGGAGCTGTTTTTT
j_gene: TRBJ2-2
abundance: NA
d_gene: NA
v_gene: TRBV12-3/TRBV12-4

CDR3aa: CASSLTVTPGSANEQFF
CDR3nt: TGTGCCAGCAGTCTCACTGTGACCCCGGGGAGCGCCAATGAGCAGTTCTTC
j_gene: TRBJ2-1
abundance: NA
d_gene: NA
v_gene: TRBV28

CDR3aa: CAWSFGTTNTEAFF
CDR3nt: TGTGCCTGGAGTTTTGGCACGACGAACACTGAAGCTTTCTTT
j_gene: TRBJ1-1
abundance: many
d_gene: NA
v_gene: TRBV30

CDR3aa: CSASRGENQPQHF
CDR3nt: TGCAGTGCTAGTAGGGGCGAGAATCAGCCCCAGCATTTT
j_gene: TRBJ1-5
abundance: NA
d_gene: NA
v_gene: TRBV20-1

CDR3aa: CASNLLAGGTDTQYF
CDR3nt: TGTGCCAGCAACTTACTAGCGGGGGGCACAGATACGCAGTATTTT
j_gene: TRBJ2-3
abundance: NA
d_gene: TRBD2
v_gene: TRBV6-1

CDR3aa: CASSESPTGMNTEAFF
CDR3nt: TGTGCCAGCAGTGAGAGCCCGACAGGCATGAACACTGAAGCTTTCTTT
j_gene: TRBJ1-1
abundance: few
d_gene: NA
v_gene: TRBV6-1

CDR3aa: CATVTLAGELFF
CDR3nt: TGTGCCACTGTTACGCTGGCCGGGGAGCTGTTTTTT
j_gene: TRBJ2-2
abundance: few
d_gene: NA
v_gene: TRBV12-3/TRBV12-4

CDR3aa: CAISVVFPPGDQPQHF
CDR3nt: TGTGCCATCAGTGTCGTCTTCCCGCCCGGTGATCAGCCCCAGCATTTT
j_gene: TRBJ1-5
abundance: NA
d_gene: NA
v_gene: TRBV10-3

CDR3aa: CASTTVNTGELFF
CDR3nt: TGTGCCAGCACGACAGTGAACACCGGGGAGCTGTTTTTT
j_gene: TRBJ2-2
abundance: NA
d_gene: NA
v_gene: TRBV5-6

CDR3aa: CASCRDSQETQYF
CDR3nt: TGTGCCAGCTGCCGGGACAGTCAAGAGACCCAGTACTTC
j_gene: TRBJ2-5
abundance: many
d_gene: TRBD1
v_gene: TRBV2

CDR3aa: CASSLAPLASGANVLTF
CDR3nt: TGTGCCAGCAGCTTAGCCCCCCTAGCCTCTGGGGCCAACGTCCTGACTTTC
j_gene: TRBJ2-6
abundance: few
d_gene: NA
v_gene: TRBV7-8

CDR3aa: CASATPSGRGETQYF
CDR3nt: TGTGCCAGCGCCACGCCTAGCGGGAGGGGAGAGACCCAGTACTTC
j_gene: TRBJ2-5
abundance: NA
d_gene: TRBD2
v_gene: TRBV12-3/TRBV12-4

CDR3aa: CASSQKPIIAGGAGELFF
CDR3nt: TGTGCCAGCAGCCAGAAACCTATAATAGCGGGAGGTGCCGGGGAGCTGTTTTTT
j_gene: TRBJ2-2
abundance: few
d_gene: TRBD2
v_gene: TRBV3-1

CDR3aa: CASSLGPGGWTEAFF
CDR3nt: TGCGCCAGCAGCTTGGGCCCAGGGGGCTGGACTGAAGCTTTCTTT
j_gene: TRBJ1-1
abundance: once
d_gene: TRBD1
v_gene: TRBV5-1

CDR3aa: CASSILGQETQYF
CDR3nt: TGTGCCAGTAGTATACTGGGGCAAGAGACCCAGTACTTC
j_gene: TRBJ2-5
abundance: NA
d_gene: NA
v_gene: TRBV19

CDR3aa: CASSLLSGRVEQYF
CDR3nt: TGCGCCAGCAGCCTACTTAGCGGGAGGGTCGAGCAGTACTTC
j_gene: TRBJ2-7
abundance: NA
d_gene: TRBD2
v_gene: TRBV7-2

CDR3aa: CASSLGDRVTGNTIYF
CDR3nt: TGCGCCAGCAGCTTGGGCGACAGAGTCACTGGAAACACCATATATTTT
j_gene: TRBJ1-3
abundance: few
d_gene: NA
v_gene: TRBV5-1

CDR3aa: CASSLQVSSTDTQYF
CDR3nt: TGTGCCAGCAGCTTACAGGTATCCAGCACAGATACGCAGTATTTT
j_gene: TRBJ2-3
abundance: many
d_gene: NA
v_gene: TRBV11-2

CDR3aa: CAWIAVAGVQFF
CDR3nt: TGTGCCTGGATCGCGGTAGCGGGAGTGCAGTTCTTC
j_gene: TRBJ2-1
abundance: few
d_gene: TRBD2
v_gene: TRBV30

CDR3aa: CSAVPPLSAYEQYF
CDR3nt: TGCAGTGCGGTCCCCCCTCTGTCGGCCTACGAGCAGTACTTC
j_gene: TRBJ2-7
abundance: NA
d_gene: NA
v_gene: TRBV20-1

CDR3aa: CASSPMLRGDEQFF
CDR3nt: TGTGCCAGCAGCCCCATGCTGAGGGGCGATGAGCAGTTCTTC
j_gene: TRBJ2-1
abundance: many
d_gene: NA
v_gene: TRBV11-2

CDR3aa: CASRPTGTGELFF
CDR3nt: TGTGCCAGCAGACCCACAGGGACCGGGGAGCTGTTTTTT
j_gene: TRBJ2-2
abundance: many
d_gene: NA
v_gene: TRBV28

CDR3aa: CASYGGLAGYNEQFF
CDR3nt: TGTGCCAGCTACGGGGGACTAGCGGGCTACAATGAGCAGTTCTTC
j_gene: TRBJ2-1
abundance: many
d_gene: TRBD2
v_gene: TRBV28